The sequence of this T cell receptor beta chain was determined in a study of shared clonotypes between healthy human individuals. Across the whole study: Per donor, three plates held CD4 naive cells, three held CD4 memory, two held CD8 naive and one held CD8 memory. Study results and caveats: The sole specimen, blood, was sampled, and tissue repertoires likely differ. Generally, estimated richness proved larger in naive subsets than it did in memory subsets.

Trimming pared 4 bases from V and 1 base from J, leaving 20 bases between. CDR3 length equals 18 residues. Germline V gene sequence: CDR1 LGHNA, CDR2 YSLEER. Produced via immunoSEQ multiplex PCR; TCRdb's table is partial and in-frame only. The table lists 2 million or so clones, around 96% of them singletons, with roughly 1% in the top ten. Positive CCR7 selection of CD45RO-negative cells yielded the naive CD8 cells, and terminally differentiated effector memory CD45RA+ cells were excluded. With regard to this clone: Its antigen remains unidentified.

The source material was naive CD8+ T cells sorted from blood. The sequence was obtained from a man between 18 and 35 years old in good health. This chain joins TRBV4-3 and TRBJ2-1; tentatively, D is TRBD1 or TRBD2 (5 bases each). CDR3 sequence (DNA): TGCGCCAGCAGCCCCCAGGGCCAAGGACTCGGGTCCTACAATGAGCAGTTCTTC. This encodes CASSPQGQGLGSYNEQFF.